This TCR beta chain was captured by sequencing in a study of blood T cell repertoires in COVID-19. Study-level information: Both acute and convalescent COVID-19 samples were obtained from the United States, Italy and Spain.

The study recruited people aged about 18 to 95 years across around 23 US areas. Per the original methods: Amplification of reference gene primers was used by the study to estimate nucleated cell counts. Produced via immunoSEQ multiplex PCR; TCRdb's table is partial and in-frame only. That table furnishes V, J and clone size, whereas the DNA furnished D and trimming. Of more than 200,000 clones listed, approximately 89% are singletons. Germline CDR1 MGHRA, CDR2 YSYEKL. V was clipped by 4 bases and J by 2 bases; unmatched bases: 6. This CDR3 is built from 16 residues. The sequence came from a young woman with acute COVID-19. The sequencing sample was made of PBMCs or T cells enriched from blood (not recorded which). The rearrangement uses TRBV4-1 and TRBJ1-5; 9 bases line up with TRBD1. The CDR3: CASSPGTGPGNQPQHF. Written as DNA, the CDR3 is TGCGCCAGCAGCCCCGGGACAGGGCCGGGCAATCAGCCCCAGCATTTT.